This passage covers 17 T cell receptor beta chains from one sample sequenced in a study of neoadjuvant nivolumab and ipilimumab in lung cancer. Clones were read by immunoSEQ multiplex PCR, and TCRdb kept only the in-frame ones, dropping some. The data hold 25,000 to 35,000 clones, with under 85% observed a single time. The specimen comprised tumor tissue, sampled after neoadjuvant nivolumab, alone or with ipilimumab, at or shortly before surgery. The source of these receptors is an adult with non-small cell lung cancer.

The V and J genes are TRBV5-4 and TRBJ1-1; 8 bases are shared with TRBD1. This CDR3 spans 14 amino acids. With 3 bases clipped from V and 3 bases from J, the junction kept 4 bases outside the gene matches. Germline-derived CDR1 and CDR2 are SGHNT and YYREEE (reference sequence). The CDR3 protein is CASSSQGDHTEAFF. The CDR3 coding sequence is TGTGCCAGCAGCTCACAGGGGGATCACACTGAAGCTTTCTTT. Full variable domain (remainder filled in from reference TRBV5-4 and TRBJ1-1): ETGVTQSPTHLIKTRGQQVTLRCSSQSGHNTVSWYQQALGQGPQFIFQYYREEENGRGNFPPRFSGLQFPNYSSELNVNALELDDSALYLCASSSQGDHTEAFFGQGTRLTVV.

J is TRBJ2-2 and V is TRBV7-9; D not certain. The germline V and J ends were trimmed by 5 bases and 6 bases, with 10 bases remaining between them. The CDR3 has 13 amino acids. Looked up from germline, CDR1 is SEHNR and CDR2 is FQNEAQ (reference sequence). The CDR3 region is CASSPTPPGELFF. CDR3 nucleotide sequence: TGTGCCAGCAGCCCTACCCCGCCCGGGGAGCTGTTTTTT.

This clone was seen a few times. This rearrangement joins TRBV6-5 to TRBJ2-5; the D is unclear. Trimming left V 4 bases short and J 4 bases short, with 7 bases between. CDR3 length: 12 amino acids. The germline CDR1 and CDR2 sequences are MNHEY and SVGAGI. CDR3 sequence (DNA): TGTGCCAGCAGTTCGAACATAGAGACCCAGTACTTC. It encodes CASSSNIETQYF.

This clone was detected a few times. The V call is TRBV7-8, the J call TRBJ1-2, with no clear D. CDR1 is SGHVS and CDR2 is FQNEAQ in the germline V gene. Trimming stripped 1 base from V and 1 base from J, with 4 bases between. The CDR3 loop spans 13 amino acids. CDR3 nucleotides: TGTGCCAGCAGCTTAGACAGTAACTATGGCTACACCTTC. Translation gives CASSLDSNYGYTF.

The chain carries TRBV5-6 and TRBJ1-5; the match to TRBD1 covers 7 bases. Germline CDR1 SGHDT, CDR2 YYEEEE. The CDR3 extends over 15 amino acids. The V and J ends lost 4 bases and 0 bases, in that order; junction bases with no gene match: 4. In DNA form, the CDR3 reads TGTGCCAGCAGCGCACAGGGGAATAGCAATCAGCCCCAGCATTTT. Its protein product is CASSAQGNSNQPQHF.

This rearrangement joins TRBV14 to TRBJ2-7, with D hard to call. V was cut by 0 bases and J by 4 bases, with 7 bases left in between. CDR3 length equals 13 residues. In germline, CDR1 is SGHDN, CDR2 FVKESK. CDR3 nucleotides: TGTGCCAGCAGCCAAGAGGACCAATACGAGCAGTACTTC. As protein: CASSQEDQYEQYF.

As for this clone: Germline is not matched at one junction end, which may reflect a read error. This chain joins TRBV10-2 and TRBJ1-1; the D is unclear. The CDR3 has 12 residues. The germline V gene has CDR1 WSHSY and CDR2 SAAADI. CDR3 nucleotides: TGTGCCACGAAACATGGAGAGACTGAAGCTTTCTTT. Residues: CATKHGETEAFF.

Note on this clone: Other nucleotide sequences from this sample produce the same CDR3. V usage is TRBV5-1 and J usage is TRBJ2-7; D call uncertain. Per the germline V gene, CDR1 is SGHRS and CDR2 is YFSETQ. This CDR3 has 12 amino acids. Trimming removed 4 bases at V and 1 base at J, with 6 bases between. The CDR3 DNA follows: TGCGCCAGCAGCCTGGTATCCTACGAGCAGTACTTC. Protein sequence: CASSLVSYEQYF.

V is TRBV7-2 and J is TRBJ1-3; D is possibly TRBD1 (6 bases). The CDR3 extends over 15 amino acids. Trimming shortened V by 4 bases and J by 0 bases, and 10 bases separated the two germline ends. Germline loops: CDR1 SGHTA, CDR2 FQGNSA. Written as DNA, the CDR3 is TGTGCCAGCAGCTGGGACACAACCTCTGGAAACACCATATATTTT. This gives the protein CASSWDTTSGNTIYF.

V and J are TRBV27 and TRBJ2-7; D is possibly TRBD2 (6 bases). V was trimmed by 7 bases and J by 0 bases, leaving 19 bases between them. This CDR3 comprises 16 residues. The germline V gene has CDR1 MNHEY and CDR2 SMNVEV (reference sequence). The CDR3, as DNA: TGTGCCAGCACCCCCTCCAGGCGGGACGACTCCTACGAGCAGTACTTC. This encodes CASTPSRRDDSYEQYF.

The gene calls are TRBV18 and TRBJ2-1, with D perhaps matching TRBD1 (6 bases). The length of the CDR3 is 16 residues. Germline-derived CDR1 and CDR2 are KGHSH and LQKENI. Trimming took off 3 bases at V and 7 bases at J, with 19 bases between the two ends. CDR3 loop: CASSPMGSSTGNEQFF. The CDR3 DNA reads as TGTGCCAGCTCACCGATGGGTTCCTCCACAGGGAATGAGCAGTTCTTC.

The chain combines TRBV6-5 with TRBJ1-2, with D possibly matching TRBD1 (5 bases). This CDR3 comprises 16 residues. The V and J ends lost 0 bases and 4 bases respectively, with 15 bases between them. Germline CDR1 is MNHEY and CDR2 is SVGAGI. Here the CDR3 reads CASSYSKGPAPYGYTF. The CDR3 nucleotides are TGTGCCAGCAGTTACTCGAAGGGGCCGGCACCCTATGGCTACACCTTC.

J is TRBJ1-5 and V is TRBV6-5, with a possible D match to TRBD1 (6 bases). V lost 4 bases to trimming and J lost 0 bases, with 10 bases between them. Germline CDR1 MNHEY, CDR2 SVGAGI. The CDR3 consists of 15 residues. The DNA of the CDR3 is TGTGCCAGCAGTTGGGGGGCCAATAGCAATCAGCCCCAGCATTTT. Its protein is CASSWGANSNQPQHF.

The CDR3 sequence is CASSLAHYGYTF. In DNA, the CDR3 is TGCGCCAGCAGCTTGGCGCACTATGGCTACACCTTC. The V and J genes are TRBV5-1 and TRBJ1-2, with unresolved D. V was cut by 0 bases and J by 3 bases, with 3 bases left in between. This CDR3 contains 12 residues. The germline CDR1 and CDR2 sequences are SGHRS and YFSETQ.

In DNA form, the CDR3 reads TGCGCCAGCAGCTTCAGAAGCGGGAGAACCCTCAATGAGCAGTTCTTC. Encoded protein: CASSFRSGRTLNEQFF. The chain links TRBV5-1 to TRBJ2-1, with 8 nucleotides matching TRBD2. With V trimmed by 2 bases and J by 6 bases, 10 bases remained unmatched. Germline lookup yields CDR1 SGHRS and CDR2 YFSETQ. The CDR3 has 16 amino acids.

The rearrangement uses TRBV5-1 and TRBJ2-1; no clear D gene. Germline V gives CDR1 SGHRS, CDR2 YFSETQ. The CDR3 totals 12 residues. V was shortened by 0 bases and J by 10 bases, with 8 bases between the two germline ends. CDR3 nucleotides: TGCGCCAGCAGCTTGGCCGTGGGGGAGCAGTTCTTC. As protein: CASSLAVGEQFF. Full variable domain (missing parts from reference TRBV5-1 and TRBJ2-1): KAGVTQTPRYLIKTRGQQVTLSCSPISGHRSVSWYQQTPGQGLQFLFEYFSETQRNKGNFPGRFSGRQFSNSRSEMNVSTLELGDSALYLCASSLAVGEQFFGPGTRLTVL.

This clone was seen more than once but under ten times. The chain recombines TRBV5-6 with TRBJ1-2; D unresolved. The CDR3 totals 13 residues. Germline V lookup: CDR1 SGHDT, CDR2 YYEEEE. Trimming took 2 bases from V and 2 from J, leaving 7 bases between them. CDR3 region: CASSFSGNYGYTF. CDR3 coding DNA: TGTGCCAGCAGCTTCTCGGGGAACTATGGCTACACCTTC.